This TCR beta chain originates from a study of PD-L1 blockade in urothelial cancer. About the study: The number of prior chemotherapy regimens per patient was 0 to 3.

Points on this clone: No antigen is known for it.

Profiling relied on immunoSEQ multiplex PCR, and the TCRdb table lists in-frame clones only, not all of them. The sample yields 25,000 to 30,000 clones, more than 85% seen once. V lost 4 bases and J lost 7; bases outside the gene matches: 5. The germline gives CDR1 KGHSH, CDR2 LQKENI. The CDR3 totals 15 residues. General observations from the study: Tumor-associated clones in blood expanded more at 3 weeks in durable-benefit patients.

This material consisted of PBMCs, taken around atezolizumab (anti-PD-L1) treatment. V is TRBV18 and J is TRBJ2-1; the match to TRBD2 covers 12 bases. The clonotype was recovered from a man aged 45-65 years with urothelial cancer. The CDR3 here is CASSQLAGGDNEQFF. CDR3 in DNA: TGTGCCAGCTCACAACTAGCGGGGGGCGATAATGAGCAGTTCTTC.